Below, one T cell receptor beta chain is given with its context. Its antigen is unidentified. This entry comes from a study of cytotoxic CD8 clonotypes in ibrutinib-treated CLL. Looking at the study overall: Response samples were taken after a median around 13 months of treatment, range 6 to 36.

Study-wide results and limits: Sampling times, which were not matched between the groups, differed between sustained-remission patients and progressing patients.

Deep sequencing aimed at 1 in 200,000 to 1 in 1 million T cells' resolution. The method was immunoSEQ multiplex PCR; TCRdb's version includes in-frame clones alone and lacks a portion of them. The table lists around 200,000 clones, nearly 80% of them singletons. Genomic DNA for TCR beta libraries, around 2.1 micrograms, came from cryopreserved PBMCs. The CDR3 sequence is 14 residues long. From germline, CDR1 is SGHVS and CDR2 FNYEAQ. Trimming cost V 5 bases and J 8 bases, with 16 bases left between them. Sequenced material: PBMCs, taken after 12 months of ibrutinib treatment. The clonotype comes from a human donor with chronic lymphocytic leukemia. The J gene is TRBJ2-4, the V gene TRBV7-6, with D perhaps given as TRBD1 or TRBD2 (6 bases each). The CDR3 here is CASSPGAERDIQYF. DNA of the CDR3: TGTGCCAGCAGCCCGGGGGCGGAGAGGGACATTCAGTACTTC.